By share, the clone carrying this T cell receptor (beta chain) counts as medium-sized (0.01 to 0.1%). Its antigen is unknown. Assay used: immunoSEQ multiplex PCR; TCRdb lists only in-frame clones, some missing. The sample holds 50,000 to 75,000 clones, roughly 77% seen once. The sample originates from a study of radiotherapy plus CTLA-4 blockade in lung cancer. Study context: Objective responses were documented in around 19% of patients, with disease control in approximately 32%. Study conclusions and caveats: Reportedly, early blood T cell clone dynamics best predicted response, with interferon-beta. In blood, tumor-derived TCR clones expanded after radiotherapy plus ipilimumab.

Germline CDR1 and CDR2: SGHAT and FQNNGV. The length of the CDR3 is 14 residues. Trimming at V came to 5 bases and at J to 2 bases, leaving 4 bases not matched to a gene. Focal radiation and CTLA-4 blockade (ipilimumab) were tested in chemo-refractory metastatic non-small-cell lung cancer patients. The sample in question was peripheral blood, obtained from a patient treated with radiotherapy plus ipilimumab. The chain combines TRBV11-2 with TRBJ2-7, with 9 positions matching TRBD2. The receptor's source is a human donor with non-small cell lung cancer who had a complete response to radiotherapy plus ipilimumab. CDR3 in amino acids: CASSVTSGPYEQYV. In DNA, the CDR3 is TGTGCCAGCAGCGTCACTAGCGGGCCCTACGAGCAGTACGTC.